A single T cell receptor beta chain is shown here with its context. Its antigen is not known. These data are taken from a study of T-cell memory formation after mild COVID-19. Germline CDR1 SGHRS, CDR2 YFSETQ. Trimming cost V 0 bases and J 7 bases, with 17 bases left between them. CDR3 size: 15 residues. TCRdb ran MiXCR on the 5' RACE reads and lists one entry per CDR3 protein. The profile shows about 190,000 distinct CDR3 sequences, around 19% of them singletons. Whole-study results and caveats: For second-wave clones that peaked at day 37, SARS-CoV-2 specificity went unverified. The study found balanced CD4/CD8 in clones contracting day 15 to 85 and a CD4+ lean in later expanders.

Material for sequencing was PBMCs or a T cell subset sorted from them (not recorded which). The TCR comes from an adult woman who had mild COVID-19 (a few samples of this study predate the infection). Cell type and time point are not known. The chain uses TRBV5-1 and TRBJ2-7, with TRBD2 as a possible D gene (6 bases). CDR3 sequence reads: CASSLVFGSFFEQYF. The CDR3 DNA follows: TGCGCCAGCAGCTTGGTTTTCGGGAGCTTCTTTGAGCAGTACTTC.